This TCR beta chain was identified in a study of cytomegalovirus exposure and HLA in healthy donors. Overall study results and limits: Later analysis reportedly placed an Asian-associated ancestry cluster below the roughly 680-donor mean in N-insertions. Most TCR beta V segments were productive about 87% or about 30% of the time in an earlier analysis. Later analysis demonstrated an association between a missense DCLRE1C variant and TCR beta V- and J-gene trimming.

With 60 Vbeta and 13 Jbeta primers, the PCR was carried out. Method: immunoSEQ multiplex PCR; TCRdb's copy keeps in-frame clones and lacks some. The sample comprises approximately 160,000 clones, around 86% of which are singletons, and 0.95% to 1% rests with the top ten. There are 15 residues in the CDR3. V lost 2 bases to trimming and J lost 4 bases; unmatched junction nucleotides: 3. Looked up from germline, CDR1 is MNHNS and CDR2 is SASEGT. Details on this clone: What it binds is not known.

The chain is built from TRBV6-1 and TRBJ2-7; 12 bases fit TRBD2. The receptor was derived from a girl between 2 and 10 years old in good health and CMV-seropositive. Material for sequencing was PBMCs. CDR3 sequence: CASSELTSGSYEQYF. CDR3 bases: TGTGCCAGCAGTGAATTGACTAGCGGGAGTTACGAGCAGTACTTC.